Listed below are T cell receptor beta chains from one sample, sequenced in a study of blood T cells in healthy people across ages. MiXCR was run by TCRdb on the 5' RACE reads, yielding one entry per CDR3 protein. The sample consists of hundreds of thousands of distinct CDR3 sequences, under 65% of them appearing once. Sequences were obtained from blood. The receptors were sampled from a man aged 55-75 years in good health. Each CDR3 is given with its conserved first and last residue. The D gene is left open where the match is weak. Rows give clone size only sometimes, using once, few, many, or a class for an expanded clone.

D: .; size: .; J: TRBJ1-2; V: TRBV29-1; DNA: TGCAGCGTTGTACCTGACGGGACTCCCTATGGCTACACCTTC; CDR3: CSVVPDGTPYGYTF
D: .; size: few; J: TRBJ2-1; V: TRBV20-1; DNA: TGCAGTGCTAGGCCCAGGCCGTCCTACAATGAGCAGTTCTTC; CDR3: CSARPRPSYNEQFF
D: .; size: .; J: TRBJ1-5; V: TRBV20-1; DNA: TGCAGTGCTAGGGGAGGGCAGGGTCATCAGCCCCAGCATTTT; CDR3: CSARGGQGHQPQHF
D: TRBD2; size: .; J: TRBJ2-5; V: TRBV7-9; DNA: TGTGCCAGCAGCATAAGGGGACTAGCGGTGTACCAAGAGACCCAGTACTTC; CDR3: CASSIRGLAVYQETQYF
D: .; size: .; J: TRBJ1-2; V: TRBV5-1; DNA: TGCGCCAGCAGCTTAGGCGAGCCAGCACCTTACACCTTC; CDR3: CASSLGEPAPYTF
D: TRBD2; size: few; J: TRBJ2-1; V: TRBV20-1; DNA: TGCAGTGCTAGAGATCTCGAGCGGGGGGGCAGAAATGAGCAGTTCTTC; CDR3: CSARDLERGGRNEQFF
D: TRBD2; size: .; J: TRBJ2-1; V: TRBV19; DNA: TGTGCCAGTAGTATGGCCAGCGGGGGATATTACAATGAGCAGTTCTTC; CDR3: CASSMASGGYYNEQFF
D: .; size: few; J: TRBJ2-5; V: TRBV11-2; DNA: TGTGCCAGCAGCTTGGCGGAAACGTACCAAGAGACCCAGTACTTC; CDR3: CASSLAETYQETQYF
D: .; size: .; J: TRBJ2-7; V: TRBV7-2; DNA: TGTGCCAGCAACTTAGCCGGGACTTCCTCCTACGAGCAGTACTTC; CDR3: CASNLAGTSSYEQYF
D: .; size: once; J: TRBJ2-2; V: TRBV21-1; DNA: TGTGCCAGCAGCAAAGGGACAGGGGGAGACACCGGGGAGCTGTTTTTT; CDR3: CASSKGTGGDTGELFF
D: .; size: .; J: TRBJ2-1; V: TRBV6-6; DNA: TGTGCCAGCAGCCCCCGTATAGGCAACTACAATGAGCAGTTCTTC; CDR3: CASSPRIGNYNEQFF
D: .; size: few; J: TRBJ2-5; V: TRBV20-1; DNA: TGCAGTGCTCCAACGGCTGAGACCCAGTACTTC; CDR3: CSAPTAETQYF
D: TRBD2; size: .; J: TRBJ2-4; V: TRBV12-3/TRBV12-4; DNA: TGTGCCAGCAGAAGCGCAGGCGGGGGGGTAGCCAAAAACATTCAGTACTTC; CDR3: CASRSAGGGVAKNIQYF
D: .; size: once; J: TRBJ2-1; V: TRBV6-6; DNA: TGTGCCAGCAGCCCCGGGGTCTGGGGGCACCGGAATGAGCAGTTCTTC; CDR3: CASSPGVWGHRNEQFF
D: TRBD2; size: .; J: TRBJ2-1; V: TRBV14; DNA: TGTGCCAGCAGTGAGACTAGCGGGCGGGACCTCTCGGGTGAGCAGTTCTTC; CDR3: CASSETSGRDLSGEQFF
D: .; size: many; J: TRBJ2-1; V: TRBV5-1; DNA: TGCGCCAGCAGCCTTGAGGTCGGGGGCGCGTCCTACAATGAGCAGTTCTTC; CDR3: CASSLEVGGASYNEQFF
D: .; size: .; J: TRBJ2-1; V: TRBV27; DNA: TGTGCCAGCAGCCCCCGGGATACCAATGAGCAGTTCTTC; CDR3: CASSPRDTNEQFF
D: TRBD2; size: .; J: TRBJ2-3; V: TRBV7-2; DNA: TGTGCCAGCAGCTTAGTAGCCGGGAGGGAAGATACGCAGTATTTT; CDR3: CASSLVAGREDTQYF
D: TRBD2; size: once; J: TRBJ2-7; V: TRBV29-1; DNA: TGCAGCGTCCTGGGACTAGCGGGGGGGCTTTTTGGCAATGAGCAGTACTTC; CDR3: CSVLGLAGGLFGNEQYF
D: .; size: .; J: TRBJ2-5; V: TRBV11-2; DNA: TGTGCCAGCAGCTTAGATTCGGCAGACGGGACCCAGTACTTC; CDR3: CASSLDSADGTQYF
D: TRBD2; size: .; J: TRBJ2-7; V: TRBV20-1; DNA: TGCAGTGCTAGAGTGGCTAGCGGCCTCTACGAGCAGTACTTC; CDR3: CSARVASGLYEQYF
D: .; size: many; J: TRBJ2-3; V: TRBV3-1; DNA: TGTGCCAGCAGCCAGGGGGATACGCAGTATTTT; CDR3: CASSQGDTQYF
D: .; size: .; J: TRBJ1-2; V: TRBV10-1; DNA: TGCGCCAGCAGTCCAGGGTTTTCCTATGGCTACACCTTC; CDR3: CASSPGFSYGYTF
D: .; size: .; J: TRBJ2-7; V: TRBV7-9; DNA: TGTGCCAGCAGCCCCCGGACAGTCCCCTACGAGCAGTACTTC; CDR3: CASSPRTVPYEQYF